These T cell receptor beta chains were read from a single sample in a study of radiotherapy plus CTLA-4 blockade in lung cancer. Here immunoSEQ multiplex PCR was the method, and the copy in TCRdb shows in-frame clones only, minus some. This repertoire shows roughly 93,000 clones, approximately 78% found once; its top ten account for around 3.5%. Sequenced material: peripheral blood, taken from a patient treated with radiotherapy plus ipilimumab. The receptors come from a human donor with non-small cell lung cancer who had a partial response to radiotherapy plus ipilimumab. The CDR3 runs from the conserved cysteine through the conserved F or W. D genes are given only for firm matches. Clone size is shown for a subset of rows, as once, few, many or a class of expanded clone.

clone size: few; V gene: TRBV15; D gene: TRBD2; J gene: TRBJ2-2; CDR3 DNA: TGTGCCACCAGGCTAGCGGCAAACACCGGGGAGCTGTTTTTT; CDR3 protein: CATRLAANTGELFF
clone size: -; V gene: TRBV28; D gene: TRBD1; J gene: TRBJ2-7; CDR3 DNA: TGTGCCAGCAGTCGAACCGGGACAGGACCTTCCTACGAGCAGTACTTC; CDR3 protein: CASSRTGTGPSYEQYF
clone size: -; V gene: TRBV28; D gene: TRBD2; J gene: TRBJ2-7; CDR3 DNA: TGTGCCAGCAGTGGAGGACTAGCGGAATCCTACGAGCAGTACTTC; CDR3 protein: CASSGGLAESYEQYF
clone size: -; V gene: TRBV28; D gene: -; J gene: TRBJ2-5; CDR3 DNA: TGTGCCACCCGAAGGGGAGGAGAGACCCAGTACTTC; CDR3 protein: CATRRGGETQYF
clone size: -; V gene: TRBV5-1; D gene: TRBD1; J gene: TRBJ2-7; CDR3 DNA: TGCGCCAGCCAGTTCGGGACAGGGGTCTCCGAGCAGTACTTC; CDR3 protein: CASQFGTGVSEQYF
clone size: -; V gene: TRBV28; D gene: -; J gene: TRBJ1-2; CDR3 DNA: TGTGCCGGCAGTTTTAACCTCGGACAGCCCTACACCTTC; CDR3 protein: CAGSFNLGQPYTF
clone size: -; V gene: TRBV5-1; D gene: TRBD2; J gene: TRBJ2-3; CDR3 DNA: TGCGCCAGCAGCCTTAGCGGGAGGATAGATACGCAGTATTTT; CDR3 protein: CASSLSGRIDTQYF
clone size: -; V gene: TRBV6-5; D gene: -; J gene: TRBJ1-1; CDR3 DNA: TGTGCCAGCAACACAGGCGTAAACACTGAAGCTTTCTTT; CDR3 protein: CASNTGVNTEAFF
clone size: once; V gene: TRBV18; D gene: TRBD1; J gene: TRBJ2-1; CDR3 DNA: TGTGCCAGCTCACCGACAGGGTTCTACAATGAGCAGTTCTTC; CDR3 protein: CASSPTGFYNEQFF
clone size: -; V gene: TRBV4-1; D gene: -; J gene: TRBJ1-1; CDR3 DNA: TGCGCCAGCAGCCAAGTGGGCCGCACCCTGAACACTGAAGCTTTCTTT; CDR3 protein: CASSQVGRTLNTEAFF
clone size: -; V gene: TRBV6-1; D gene: TRBD2; J gene: TRBJ2-7; CDR3 DNA: TGTGCCAGCAGTCGACTAGCGGGAGGATCCTACGAGCAGTACTTC; CDR3 protein: CASSRLAGGSYEQYF
clone size: -; V gene: TRBV19; D gene: TRBD1; J gene: TRBJ2-2; CDR3 DNA: TGTGCCAGTAGTTTCGATCGCACAGGGGGCACCGGGGAGCTGTTTTTT; CDR3 protein: CASSFDRTGGTGELFF
clone size: -; V gene: TRBV11-2; D gene: TRBD2; J gene: TRBJ2-4; CDR3 DNA: TGTGCCAGCAGCTTAGTAGCCGGGAGGGTAGCCAAAAACATTCAGTACTTC; CDR3 protein: CASSLVAGRVAKNIQYF
clone size: -; V gene: TRBV7-8; D gene: TRBD2; J gene: TRBJ2-2; CDR3 DNA: TGTGCCAGCAGCTCCCGCCCCGGGACTAGCGGGGGCACCGGGGAGCTGTTTTTT; CDR3 protein: CASSSRPGTSGGTGELFF
clone size: -; V gene: TRBV5-6; D gene: TRBD2; J gene: TRBJ2-3; CDR3 DNA: TGTGCCAGCAGCCTGGGACTAATCTCAAGTGCGGATACGCAGTATTTT; CDR3 protein: CASSLGLISSADTQYF
clone size: -; V gene: TRBV2; D gene: TRBD1; J gene: TRBJ2-2; CDR3 DNA: TGTGCCAGGAGTTTGGGACAGGGGAACACCGGGGAGCTGTTTTTT; CDR3 protein: CARSLGQGNTGELFF
clone size: once; V gene: TRBV7-9; D gene: TRBD1; J gene: TRBJ1-4; CDR3 DNA: TGTGCCAGCAGCTTAAGAGGGGGCGCAGGTGAAAAACTGTTTTTT; CDR3 protein: CASSLRGGAGEKLFF
clone size: -; V gene: TRBV28; D gene: TRBD1; J gene: TRBJ1-5; CDR3 DNA: TGTGCCAGCAGTCCTCAGGGGACAGGGGGTTACCAGCCCCAGCATTTT; CDR3 protein: CASSPQGTGGYQPQHF